This T cell receptor beta chain is from a study of PD-L1 blockade in urothelial cancer. Study context: T cell content in blood samples showed a median of 141,255. Study observations and caveats: Where pretreatment blood TCR clonality fell below the median, better survival was predicted.

This clone was counted a single time. Antigen: not known. CDR3 length: 15 residues. Looked up from germline, CDR1 is KGHSH and CDR2 is LQKENI. The trim removed 3 bases at V and 0 bases at J, leaving 4 bases unmatched. Time point indicated: pretreatment peripheral blood. Individual patients had between 1 and 8 samples, taken pretreatment and on-treatment. The templates were synthetic TCR analogs, and they were spiked into each PCR. The data were produced by immunoSEQ multiplex PCR, yet TCRdb's version contains in-frame clones alone and is incomplete. The top ten hold roughly 6.6% of the sample, which has approximately 79,000 clones, over 80% seen once.

The TCR comes from a middle-aged man with urothelial cancer. The input for sequencing was PBMCs, taken around atezolizumab (anti-PD-L1) treatment. The gene calls are TRBV18 and TRBJ2-7; 8 bases are a match to TRBD2. The CDR3 DNA follows: TGTGCCAGCTCACCCGCGGGAGGTAACTCCTACGAGCAGTACTTC. This gives the protein CASSPAGGNSYEQYF. Looking up the rest from reference TRBV18 and TRBJ2-7 gives the full variable domain: NAGVMQNPRHLVRRRGQEARLRCSPMKGHSHVYWYRQLPEEGLKFMVYLQKENIIDESGMPKERFSAEFPKEGPSILRIQQVVRGDSAAYFCASSPAGGNSYEQYFGPGTRLTVT.